This is a list of T cell receptor beta chains from one sample in a study of Ad26.COV2.S vaccination and SARS-CoV-2 variants. This table comes from immunoSEQ multiplex PCR, and its TCRdb copy is limited to in-frame clones, with some not included. The table records about 680,000 clones, around 89% of them present only once. Specimen: peripheral blood, collected in a trial of Ad26.COV2.S vaccine versus placebo. The receptors were gathered from a person between 18 and 65 years old who received the Ad26.COV2.S COVID-19 vaccine or a placebo. Each CDR3 is given with its conserved first and last residue.

TRBV10-3	TRBJ2-2	CAISGGGPTNTGELFF
TRBV18	TRBJ2-7	CASSPTSGRAGEQYF
TRBV3-1/TRBV3-2	TRBJ2-7	CASSRLEGSYEQYF
TRBV30	TRBJ2-5	CARSAGPRTQYF
TRBV10-3	TRBJ2-1	CAIRTGQVNEQFF
TRBV27	TRBJ1-5	CASSSLGQGRNQPQHF
TRBV19	TRBJ1-4	CASSMTGGNEKLFF
TRBV9	TRBJ1-2	CASSVHTTGILYGYTF
TRBV12-3/TRBV12-4	TRBJ2-3	CASGTSTDTQYF
TRBV4-2	TRBJ2-5	CASSPLGGKETQYF
TRBV30	TRBJ2-7	CAWRARGSSYEQYF
TRBV27	TRBJ2-1	CASSRPGQGWFF
TRBV4-3	TRBJ1-2	CASSQGGTNYGYTF
TRBV18	TRBJ1-5	CASSRGRDQPQHF
TRBV13	TRBJ2-5	CASSLRGPVVETQYF
TRBV11-3	TRBJ2-7	CASSLGGQGANEQYF
TRBV19	TRBJ1-2	CASSLVGAGYGYTF
TRBV27	TRBJ2-3	CASSSSRTGLTDTQYF
TRBV2	TRBJ1-1	CASSEAGQGNTEAFF
TRBV30	TRBJ2-7	CAWDGTSGNSYEQYF
TRBV21-1	TRBJ1-2	CASSKRNPGGATDKSYGYTF
TRBV30	TRBJ1-3	CAWSGAAPVYF
TRBV5-1	TRBJ2-7	CASSLGGSEQYF
TRBV19	TRBJ2-5	CASSDPGQAYETQYF
TRBV6-5	TRBJ2-6	CASSFRAISGANVLTF
TRBV27	TRBJ2-1	CASTEWPYNEQFF
TRBV11-2	TRBJ1-6	CASSFPGGGNSPLHF
TRBV9	TRBJ2-1	CASSVGAANSYNEQFF
TRBV18	TRBJ2-1	CASSPAAGGLEQFF
TRBV29-1	TRBJ2-1	CSVDREDYPDNEQFF
TRBV30	TRBJ1-4	CALTGSFNEKLFF
TRBV24-1	TRBJ2-2	CATSDRNTGELFF
TRBV5-4	TRBJ1-5	CASSFDRDGPQHF
TRBV6-5	TRBJ2-5	CASSPGLDSRETQYF
TRBV6-5	TRBJ2-2	CASSFHTPNTGELFF
TRBV6-5	TRBJ1-1	CASSYSFDRATEAFF
TRBV7-2	TRBJ2-3	CASSPPGLAGGEQYF
TRBV7-2	TRBJ2-3	CASSKGLAGFTDTQYF
TRBV30	TRBJ2-2	CAWNKNTGELFF
TRBV30	TRBJ2-1	CAWSVLREQFF
TRBV6-5	TRBJ2-7	CATGGAGSYEQYF
TRBV11-2	TRBJ2-7	CASSFDRSLYEQYF
TRBV12-3/TRBV12-4	TRBJ1-5	CASSYGVPQPQHF